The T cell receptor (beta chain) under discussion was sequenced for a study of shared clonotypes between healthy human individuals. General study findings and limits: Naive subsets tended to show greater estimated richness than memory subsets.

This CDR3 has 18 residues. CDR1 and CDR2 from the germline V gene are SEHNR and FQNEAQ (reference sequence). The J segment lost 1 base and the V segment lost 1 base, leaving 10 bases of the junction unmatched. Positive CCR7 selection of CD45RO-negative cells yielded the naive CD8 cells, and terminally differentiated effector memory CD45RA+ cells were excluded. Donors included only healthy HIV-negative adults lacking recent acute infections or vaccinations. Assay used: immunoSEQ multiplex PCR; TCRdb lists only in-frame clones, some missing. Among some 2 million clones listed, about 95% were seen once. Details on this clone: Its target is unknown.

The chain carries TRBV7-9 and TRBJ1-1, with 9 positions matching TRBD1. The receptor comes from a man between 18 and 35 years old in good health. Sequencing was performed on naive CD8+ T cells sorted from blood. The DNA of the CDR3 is TGTGCCAGCAGCTTAGGTCGCGGGACAGGGTGGGGGAACACTGAAGCTTTCTTT. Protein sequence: CASSLGRGTGWGNTEAFF.